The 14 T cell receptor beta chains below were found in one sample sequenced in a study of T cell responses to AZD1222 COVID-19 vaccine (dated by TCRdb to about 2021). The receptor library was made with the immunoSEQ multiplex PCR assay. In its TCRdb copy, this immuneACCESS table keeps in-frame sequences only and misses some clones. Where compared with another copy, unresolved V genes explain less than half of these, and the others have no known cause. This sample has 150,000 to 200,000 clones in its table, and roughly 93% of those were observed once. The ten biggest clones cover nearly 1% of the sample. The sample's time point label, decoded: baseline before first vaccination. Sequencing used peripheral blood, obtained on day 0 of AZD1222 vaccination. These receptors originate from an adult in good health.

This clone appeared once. The CDR3 DNA is TGTGCCAGCAGCTTATCCGCGGGACGTCTTCGCGAGCAGTACTTC. This codes for CASSLSAGRLREQYF. The genes are TRBV7-9 and TRBJ2-7; the D gene is possibly TRBD2 (6 bases). This CDR3 spans 15 amino acids. Germline CDR1 and CDR2: SEHNR and FQNEAQ (reference sequence). The V end was cut by 2 bases, the J end by 6 bases, with 17 bases between. Together with reference TRBV7-9 and TRBJ2-7, the CDR3 gives the full variable domain: DTGVSQNPRHKITKRGQNVTFRCDPISEHNRLYWYRQTLGQGPEFLTYFQNEAQLEKSRLLSDRFSAERPKGSFSTLEIQRTEQGDSAMYLCASSLSAGRLREQYFGPGTRLTVT.

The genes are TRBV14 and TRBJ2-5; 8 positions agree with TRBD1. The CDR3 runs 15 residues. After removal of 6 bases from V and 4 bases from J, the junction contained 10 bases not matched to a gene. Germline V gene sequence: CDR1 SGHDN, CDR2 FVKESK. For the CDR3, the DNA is TGTGCCAGCAGACGGACCGGGACAGGAGTAGAGACCCAGTACTTC. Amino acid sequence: CASRRTGTGVETQYF.

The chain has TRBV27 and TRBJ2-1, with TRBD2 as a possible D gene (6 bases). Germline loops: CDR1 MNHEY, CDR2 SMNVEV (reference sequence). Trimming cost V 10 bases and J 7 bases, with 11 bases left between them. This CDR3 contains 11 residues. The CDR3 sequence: CATYGGNEQFF. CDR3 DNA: TGTGCCACCTACGGGGGAAATGAGCAGTTCTTC.

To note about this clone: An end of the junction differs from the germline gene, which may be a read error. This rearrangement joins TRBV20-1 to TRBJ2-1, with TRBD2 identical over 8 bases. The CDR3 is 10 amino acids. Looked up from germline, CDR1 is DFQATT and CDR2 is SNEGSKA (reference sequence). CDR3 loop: CSALPGLEVF. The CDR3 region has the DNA TGCAGTGCTTTACCGGGACTAGAAGTCTTC.

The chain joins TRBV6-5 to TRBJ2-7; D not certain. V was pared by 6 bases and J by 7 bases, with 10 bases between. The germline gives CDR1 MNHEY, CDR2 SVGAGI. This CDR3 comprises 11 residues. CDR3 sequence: CASRAGLEQYF. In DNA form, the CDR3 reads TGTGCCAGCAGGGCCGGCCTTGAGCAGTACTTC.

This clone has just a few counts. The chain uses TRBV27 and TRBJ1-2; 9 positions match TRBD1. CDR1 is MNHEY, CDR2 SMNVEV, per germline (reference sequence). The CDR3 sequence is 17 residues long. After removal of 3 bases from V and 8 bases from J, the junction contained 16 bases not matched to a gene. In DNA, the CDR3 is TGTGCCAGCAGTTTCGCCCTACGCGGAACAGGGGGCGTCGGCTACACCTTC. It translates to CASSFALRGTGGVGYTF.

For the CDR3, the DNA is TGTGCCAGTAGTATAGTCGGGGAAAGCTCCTACAATGAGCAGTTCTTC. It codes for CASSIVGESSYNEQFF. The chain employs TRBV19 and TRBJ2-1; the D gene is possibly TRBD2 (5 bases). The CDR3 runs 16 residues. The V end lost 1 base, the J end lost 0 bases, and 10 bases lay between the germline ends. Germline CDR1 reads LNHDA; CDR2 reads SQIVND (reference sequence).

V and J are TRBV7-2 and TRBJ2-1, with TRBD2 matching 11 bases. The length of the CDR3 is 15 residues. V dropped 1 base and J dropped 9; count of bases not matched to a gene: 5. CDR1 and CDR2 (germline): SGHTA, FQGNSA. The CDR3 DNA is TGTGCCAGCAGCTTAGTTCTAGCGGGGGGCCGTGAGCAGTTCTTC. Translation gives CASSLVLAGGREQFF.

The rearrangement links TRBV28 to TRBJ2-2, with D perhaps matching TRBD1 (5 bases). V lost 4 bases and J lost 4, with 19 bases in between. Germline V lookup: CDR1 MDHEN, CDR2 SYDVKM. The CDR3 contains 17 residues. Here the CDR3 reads CASSYAGRTPGTGELFF. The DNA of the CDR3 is TGTGCCAGCAGTTATGCCGGACGGACACCGGGCACCGGGGAGCTGTTTTTT.

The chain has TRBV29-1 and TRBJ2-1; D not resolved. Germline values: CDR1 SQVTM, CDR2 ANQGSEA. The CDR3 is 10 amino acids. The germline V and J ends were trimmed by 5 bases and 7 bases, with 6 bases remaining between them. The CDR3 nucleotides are TGCAGCGTTCTCATAAATGAGCAGTTCTTC. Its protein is CSVLINEQFF.

The DNA of the CDR3 is TGTGCCAGCAGCCAAGCTTGGGAGCAGTACTTC. This translates into CASSQAWEQYF. The chain employs TRBV3-1 (or the pseudogene TRBV3-2) and TRBJ2-7; D unclear. The CDR3 is 11 amino acids. Germline V gene sequence: CDR1 LGHDT, CDR2 YNNKEL (reference sequence). V was cut by 1 base and J by 7 bases, with 5 bases left in between.

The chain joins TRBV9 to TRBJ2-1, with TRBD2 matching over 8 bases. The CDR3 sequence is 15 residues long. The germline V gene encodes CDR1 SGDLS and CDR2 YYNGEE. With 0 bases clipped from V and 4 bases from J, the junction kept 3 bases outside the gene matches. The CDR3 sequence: CASSVGGGRYNEQFF. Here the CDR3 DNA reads TGTGCCAGCAGCGTAGGCGGGGGGCGTTACAATGAGCAGTTCTTC.

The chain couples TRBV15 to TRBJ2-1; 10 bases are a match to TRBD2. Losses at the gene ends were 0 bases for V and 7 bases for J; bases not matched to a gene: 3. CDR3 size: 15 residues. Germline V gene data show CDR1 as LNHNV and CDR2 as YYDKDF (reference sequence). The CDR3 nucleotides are TGTGCCACCAGCAGAGAACCACTAGCGGGAAATGAGCAGTTCTTC. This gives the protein CATSREPLAGNEQFF.

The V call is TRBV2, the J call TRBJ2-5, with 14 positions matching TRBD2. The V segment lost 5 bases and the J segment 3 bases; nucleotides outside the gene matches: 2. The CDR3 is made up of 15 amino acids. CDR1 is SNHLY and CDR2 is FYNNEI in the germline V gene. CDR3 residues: CASSTGLAGEETQYF. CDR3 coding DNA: TGTGCCAGCAGTACGGGACTAGCGGGAGAAGAGACCCAGTACTTC. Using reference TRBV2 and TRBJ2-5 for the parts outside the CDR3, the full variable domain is EPEVTQTPSHQVTQMGQEVILRCVPISNHLYFYWYRQILGQKVEFLVSFYNNEISEKSEIFDDQFSVERPDGSNFTLKIRSTKLEDSAMYFCASSTGLAGEETQYFGPGTRLLVL.